These 30 T cell receptor beta chains were sequenced from one sample in a study of human T cells and chemical hapten exposure (dated by TCRdb to 2020 to 2022). Libraries were built with RACE. Sequencing instrument: NextSeq 500. Starting from the raw public reads, TCRdb applied fastp trimming at Q25, assembled clones with MiXCR and retained in-frame beta chains. Merged by CDR3 protein, the rows form single entries marked with the most common genes and DNA. This sample is represented by tens of thousands of distinct CDR3 sequences; approximately 10% of them were singletons. In total, the top ten clones hold approximately 6.3% of the sample. Per the publication, the time point label means: pre-sensitization, week 0. According to the study, the label for this sample's treatment or condition signals: therapeutic diphenylcyclopropenone sensitization with weekly scalp DPC. The source material was whole blood, sampled in connection with sensitization to the hapten diphenylcyclopropenone (DPC). These receptors were obtained from a man between 25 and 39 years old with alopecia areata. Some clones in this sample may be carry-over from other donors' samples.

This chain links TRBV15 with TRBJ2-2; 12 bases align to TRBD2. Germline CDR1 LNHNV, CDR2 YYDKDF (reference sequence). The V and J ends lost 0 bases and 8 bases, in that order; junction bases with no gene match: 10. This CDR3 spans 18 amino acids. CDR3 residues: CATSRDERLAGVTGELFF. The CDR3 DNA follows: TGTGCCACCAGCAGAGATGAAAGACTAGCGGGAGTAACAGGGGAGCTGTTTTTT.

This clonotype was seen many times. This chain joins TRBV6-2 or TRBV6-3 and TRBJ2-1; tentative D call: TRBD2 (5 bases). CDR3 length: 11 amino acids. From germline, CDR1 is MNHEY and CDR2 SVGEGT. V lost 5 bases and J 9 bases, leaving 8 bases between the germline ends. CDR3 residues: CASSLASEQFF. The CDR3 DNA reads as TGTGCCAGCAGTCTAGCCTCTGAGCAGTTCTTC.

This clonotype was seen at least ten times. The rearrangement uses TRBV5-1 and TRBJ2-5, with D perhaps TRBD1 (5 bases). V shed 0 bases and J shed 0 bases, with 9 bases lying between them. The CDR3 is 15 residues long. In germline, CDR1 is SGHRS, CDR2 YFSETQ. The CDR3 region is CASSLVGEYQETQYF. The CDR3 DNA is TGCGCCAGCAGCTTGGTAGGGGAATACCAAGAGACCCAGTACTTC.

The J gene is TRBJ2-2, the V gene TRBV6-2 or TRBV6-3; the match to TRBD2 covers 9 bases. Germline V CDR1 and CDR2: MNHEY, SVGEGT. The V segment lost 2 bases and the J segment 5 bases; nucleotides outside the gene matches: 3. CDR3 length: 15 amino acids. This CDR3 reads CASSYTGLATGELFF. The CDR3 DNA reads TGTGCCAGCAGTTACACCGGACTAGCGACCGGGGAGCTGTTTTTT.

CDR3 coding DNA: TGTGCCACCAGCTCCCGGGACAGGGGGCTGAAGCTCCAGCATTTT. Its translation is CATSSRDRGLKLQHF. V is TRBV24-1 and J is TRBJ1-5; the match to TRBD1 covers 12 bases. This CDR3 region has 15 residues. CDR1 and CDR2 (germline): KGHDR, SFDVKD. V shed 7 bases and J 12 bases; nucleotides not matched to a gene: 12.

The genes are TRBV28 and TRBJ2-4, with TRBD1 as a possible D gene (6 bases). Trimming removed 3 bases at V and 1 base at J, with 10 bases between. This CDR3 has 15 amino acids. CDR1 and CDR2 (germline): MDHEN, SYDVKM. The CDR3 DNA reads as TGTGCCAGCAGTTTCCAGGGGACGGCCAAAAACATTCAGTACTTC. It codes for CASSFQGTAKNIQYF.

V is TRBV7-2 and J is TRBJ2-1; 10 bases agree with TRBD2. V shed 0 bases and J 6 bases; nucleotides not matched to a gene: 5. The CDR3 has 16 residues. CDR1 is SGHTA, CDR2 FQGNSA, per germline. This chain's CDR3 is CASSLASGGAFNEQFF. The CDR3 DNA reads TGTGCCAGCAGCTTAGCGAGCGGGGGGGCGTTCAATGAGCAGTTCTTC.

This clonotype was seen a handful of times. This chain joins TRBV21-1 and TRBJ1-1; TRBD1 was called by the table and not checked on the DNA. TRBV21-1 counts as a pseudogene. CDR3 length equals 22 residues. For the CDR3, the DNA is TGTGCCAGCAGACCCGGTAGGAGCAGCACCACCGCGAACCCATCCATGAACACTGAAGCTTTCTTT. This sequence encodes CASRPGRSSTTANPSMNTEAFF.

The table lists this clonotype with many counts. This chain uses TRBV20-1 with TRBJ2-3; no clear D. The CDR3 extends over 14 amino acids. V was pared by 3 bases and J by 4 bases, with 14 bases between. Germline V gene sequence: CDR1 DFQATT, CDR2 SNEGSKA (reference sequence). This CDR3 is CSARISMVADTQYF. CDR3 nucleotide sequence: TGCAGTGCTAGGATTAGCATGGTGGCAGATACGCAGTATTTT.

CDR3 sequence (DNA): TGCAGCGTTGTCCCGCTTGACGGCTACACCTTC. Translation: CSVVPLDGYTF. The chain carries TRBV29-1 and TRBJ1-2; D not resolved. CDR1 is SQVTM and CDR2 is ANQGSEA in the germline V gene. V was pared by 4 bases and J by 8 bases, with 11 bases between. There are 11 residues in the CDR3.

This clonotype occurred a few times. This sequence joins TRBV15 and TRBJ2-7; 8 bases map to TRBD1. V lost 4 bases and J lost 3; bases outside the gene matches: 5. This CDR3 has 14 amino acids. Germline values: CDR1 LNHNV, CDR2 YYDKDF (reference sequence). CDR3 nucleotides: TGTGCCACCAGCACCCGCACAGGGGGCTACGAGCAGTACTTC. Translating it yields CATSTRTGGYEQYF.

This clonotype showed up many times. The chain is built from TRBV6-2 or TRBV6-3 and TRBJ2-7; 7 bases are a match to TRBD2. Per the germline V gene, CDR1 is MNHEY and CDR2 is SVGEGT. J lost 0 bases, V lost 5 bases, and 4 bases had no gene match. CDR3 length equals 14 residues. CDR3 loop: CASSQGLSSYEQYV. For the CDR3, the DNA is TGTGCCAGCAGTCAGGGACTAAGCTCCTACGAGCAGTACGTC.

This clonotype was counted ten times or more. This chain links TRBV27 with TRBJ1-4; possibly TRBD1 for D (6 bases). Germline CDR1 MNHEY, CDR2 SMNVEV (reference sequence). V lost 3 bases to trimming and J lost 12 bases, with 17 bases between them. This CDR3 has 14 amino acids. In nucleotides, the CDR3 is TGTGCCAGCAGTTTGGGATCAGGGGTCGGGGAACTGTTTTTT. This codes for CASSLGSGVGELFF.

The table lists this clonotype with many counts. CDR3 DNA sequence: TGCAGTGCACCTATAATGGGGTTAATGAACACTGAAGCTTTCTTT. Translating gives CSAPIMGLMNTEAFF. V gene TRBV20-1 combines with J gene TRBJ1-1; D is uncertain. With 6 bases removed from V and 0 bases from J, the gap between germline ends came to 17 bases. This CDR3 contains 15 residues. Looked up from germline, CDR1 is DFQATT and CDR2 is SNEGSKA (reference sequence).

This clonotype has a count of ten or more. This sequence joins TRBV6-1 and TRBJ2-2, with D tentatively TRBD1 (6 bases). In germline, CDR1 is MNHNS, CDR2 SASEGT. Trimming left V 6 bases short and J 2 bases short, with 13 bases between. The CDR3 has 15 residues. The CDR3 loop is CASSPWGQNTGELFF. The CDR3 nucleotides read TGTGCCAGCAGCCCATGGGGACAAAACACCGGGGAGCTGTTTTTT.

Many counts were recorded for this clonotype. The chain is built from TRBV6-2 or TRBV6-3 and TRBJ2-4, with TRBD1 identical over 9 bases. CDR3 size: 16 residues. The V gene's germline CDR1 is MNHEY and CDR2 SVGEGT. With 4 bases clipped from V and 8 bases from J, the junction kept 12 bases outside the gene matches. The chain's CDR3 is CASSSQPGQGLYIQYF. In DNA form, the CDR3 reads TGTGCCAGCAGTTCACAACCGGGACAGGGTCTGTACATTCAGTACTTC.

This clonotype appeared many times. The chain joins TRBV19 to TRBJ2-4; perhaps TRBD2 as D (6 bases). The V end lost 8 bases, the J end lost 6 bases, and 17 bases lay between the germline ends. Germline V CDR1 and CDR2: LNHDA, SQIVND (reference sequence). This CDR3 is built from 14 residues. CDR3 loop: CASRGRGDGNIQYF. DNA of the CDR3: TGTGCCAGTCGGGGGAGAGGGGACGGAAACATTCAGTACTTC.

This clonotype was counted ten times or more. V usage is TRBV5-1 and J usage is TRBJ2-1, with 13 bases aligning to TRBD2. The J segment lost 7 bases and the V segment lost 0 bases, leaving 4 bases of the junction unmatched. The CDR3 is 16 amino acids. Germline-derived CDR1 and CDR2 are SGHRS and YFSETQ. CDR3: CASSLGTSGRDNEQFF. CDR3 nucleotide sequence: TGCGCCAGCAGCTTGGGTACTAGCGGGAGGGATAATGAGCAGTTCTTC. Variable domain in full (rest from reference TRBV5-1 and TRBJ2-1): KAGVTQTPRYLIKTRGQQVTLSCSPISGHRSVSWYQQTPGQGLQFLFEYFSETQRNKGNFPGRFSGRQFSNSRSEMNVSTLELGDSALYLCASSLGTSGRDNEQFFGPGTRLTVL.

This clonotype was observed a handful of times. The chain joins TRBV11-3 to TRBJ2-2; 7 bases match TRBD2. CDR1 and CDR2 (germline): SGHNT, YENEEA. V lost 3 bases, J lost 0 bases, and 1 base stayed unmatched. CDR3 length: 15 residues. CDR3 sequence: CASSFAGANTGELFF. The CDR3 region has the DNA TGTGCCAGCAGCTTTGCGGGGGCGAACACCGGGGAGCTGTTTTTT. Supplemented by reference TRBV11-3 and TRBJ2-2, the full variable domain reads EAGVVQSPRYKIIEKKQPVAFWCNPISGHNTLYWYLQNLGQGPELLIRYENEEAVDDSQLPKDRFSAERLKGVDSTLKIQPAELGDSAVYLCASSFAGANTGELFFGEGSRLTVL.

In its sample, this clonotype was seen many times. The V call is TRBV7-2, the J call TRBJ1-4; 9 bases agree with TRBD1. Trimming removed 5 bases from V and 4 bases from J; junction bases left unmatched: 8. This CDR3 is 16 amino acids long. The germline V gene has CDR1 SGHTA and CDR2 FQGNSA. The CDR3 nucleotides are TGTGCCAGCAGCCCGGACAGGGGTCTGGGTAATGAAAAACTGTTTTTT. As protein: CASSPDRGLGNEKLFF.

This clonotype was picked up many times. The gene calls are TRBV7-2 and TRBJ1-3; tentative D call: TRBD1 (6 bases). V was pared by 1 base and J by 0 bases, with 19 bases between. Germline V gene data show CDR1 as SGHTA and CDR2 as FQGNSA. The CDR3 contains 19 residues. The DNA of the CDR3 is TGTGCCAGCAGCTTAGTGGGGACAAAACCGTCCTCCTCTGGAAACACCATATATTTT. Its protein product is CASSLVGTKPSSSGNTIYF. The whole variable domain, remainder taken from reference TRBV7-2 and TRBJ1-3, is GAGVSQSPSNKVTEKGKDVELRCDPISGHTALYWYRQSLGQGLEFLIYFQGNSAPDKSGLPSDRFSAERTGGSVSTLTIQRTQQEDSAVYLCASSLVGTKPSSSGNTIYFGEGSWLTVV.

This clonotype was recorded many times. The gene calls are TRBV5-1 and TRBJ1-1; 8 bases agree with TRBD1. Germline values: CDR1 SGHRS, CDR2 YFSETQ. Losses at the gene ends were 2 bases for V and 3 bases for J; bases not matched to a gene: 3. The CDR3 length is 14 residues. The CDR3 protein is CASSLPGQDTEAFF. The DNA of the CDR3 is TGCGCCAGCAGCTTACCGGGACAGGACACTGAAGCTTTCTTT.

The rearrangement links TRBV27 to TRBJ1-5; D is perhaps TRBD1 (6 bases). V shed 3 bases and J shed 3 bases, with 15 bases lying between them. The germline V gene has CDR1 MNHEY and CDR2 SMNVEV (reference sequence). This CDR3 spans 16 amino acids. The chain's CDR3 is CASSLGGHMDNQPQHF. The CDR3 nucleotides are TGTGCCAGCAGTTTGGGGGGACATATGGACAATCAGCCCCAGCATTTT.

This clonotype was seen at least ten times. CDR3 nucleotides: TGTGCCAGCAGTCCGACTAGCGGGAGGCGTCCCGGGGAGCTGTTTTTT. Protein: CASSPTSGRRPGELFF. The chain links TRBV7-6 to TRBJ2-2; 13 nucleotides match TRBD2. The CDR3 covers 16 residues. Per germline, CDR1 SGHVS and CDR2 FNYEAQ. V was clipped by 6 bases and J by 6 bases; unmatched bases: 7.

This clonotype was seen repeatedly, ten times or more. The chain links TRBV4-2 to TRBJ1-2; D ambiguous. V was pared by 0 bases and J by 1 base, with 9 bases between. This CDR3 region has 15 residues. CDR1 is LGHNA and CDR2 is YNFKEQ in the germline V gene. The CDR3: CASSQDWNGNYGYTF. The CDR3 DNA reads TGTGCCAGCAGCCAAGATTGGAACGGTAACTATGGCTACACCTTC.

This clonotype was seen a few times. The chain combines TRBV11-3 with TRBJ2-5, with D hard to call. The CDR3 runs 14 residues. V was cut by 2 bases and J by 3 bases, with 10 bases left in between. Per germline, CDR1 SGHNT and CDR2 YENEEA. The CDR3 region has the DNA TGTGCCAGCAGCTTACTTCGCGGCGAAGAGACCCAGTACTTC. Residues: CASSLLRGEETQYF.

The chain recombines TRBV5-6 with TRBJ2-7, with a possible D match to TRBD1 (6 bases). This CDR3 contains 15 residues. Trimming took 1 base from V and 0 from J, leaving 11 bases between them. CDR1 SGHDT and CDR2 YYEEEE come from the germline V gene. CDR3 bases: TGTGCCAGCAGCTTGTACGACAGGAGCTCCTACGAGCAGTACGTC. This codes for CASSLYDRSSYEQYV.

This clonotype was seen many times. This rearrangement joins TRBV20-1 to TRBJ1-6; TRBD1 matches at 9 bases. Germline trimming cut 3 bases from V and 10 bases from J; bases unmatched to any gene: 7. The CDR3 is made up of 14 amino acids. The germline V gene has CDR1 DFQATT and CDR2 SNEGSKA (reference sequence). The CDR3 bases are TGCAGTGCTAGGGTGGGACAGGGAGTCTCACCCCTCCACTTT. This codes for CSARVGQGVSPLHF.

This clonotype showed up many times. The gene calls are TRBV20-1 and TRBJ2-3, with D possibly being TRBD1 (6 bases). CDR1 DFQATT and CDR2 SNEGSKA come from the germline V gene (reference sequence). Trimming removed 0 bases at V and 9 bases at J, with 13 bases between. The length of the CDR3 is 13 residues. CDR3 in amino acids: CSARDRNRATQYF. CDR3 in DNA: TGCAGTGCTAGAGATCGTAACAGGGCCACGCAGTATTTT.

This clonotype was seen more than once but under ten times. The chain couples TRBV27 to TRBJ2-2, with 8 bases lining up with TRBD2. Trimming removed 5 bases from V and 4 bases from J; junction bases left unmatched: 12. The CDR3 is made up of 17 amino acids. The germline V gene has CDR1 MNHEY and CDR2 SMNVEV (reference sequence). This chain's CDR3 is CASSPSGGDGGTGELFF. CDR3 in DNA: TGTGCCAGCAGTCCCAGCGGGGGAGACGGTGGCACCGGGGAGCTGTTTTTT.